Below, 16 T cell receptor beta chains from the same sample are listed, as sequenced in a study of blood T cell repertoires in COVID-19. Measured with immunoSEQ multiplex PCR; TCRdb has only the in-frame clones, and not every one. This sample has some 26,000 clones, with 85% to 90% found just once. The sequenced sample was peripheral blood. The receptors stem from a man between 65 and 79 years old with active COVID-19.

DNA for the CDR3: TGTGCCAGCAGCTTGAAGTCAGGGGGTGGGAACGGGGAGCTGTTTTTT. Its translation: CASSLKSGGGNGELFF. The chain is built from TRBV5-4 and TRBJ2-2, with 7 positions matching TRBD1. Germline-derived CDR1 and CDR2 are SGHNT and YYREEE (reference sequence). J was trimmed by 7 bases and V by 1 base; bases with no gene match: 10. The length of the CDR3 is 16 residues.

V is TRBV12-5 and J is TRBJ1-5, with a possible D match to TRBD1 (5 bases). CDR1 and CDR2 from the germline V gene are LGHNT and FRNRAP. The CDR3 runs to 16 residues. The V gene lost 0 bases and the J gene lost 2 bases, with 11 bases spanning the gap. In DNA, the CDR3 is TGTGCTAGTGGTTTGGTTGGAAGGGGTGGCAATCAGCCCCAGCATTTT. Amino acid sequence: CASGLVGRGGNQPQHF.

The gene calls are TRBV28 and TRBJ2-7, with 7 bases aligning to TRBD2. V lost 2 bases, J lost 4 bases, and 8 bases stayed unmatched. This CDR3 comprises 15 residues. Germline V gene data show CDR1 as MDHEN and CDR2 as SYDVKM. The CDR3 DNA is TGTGCCAGCAGTTTAGGCAGGGCGGGGGAGTACGAGCAGTACTTC. It codes for CASSLGRAGEYEQYF.

CDR3 sequence: CASSMGPGGSYGYTF. CDR3 DNA: TGTGCCAGTAGTATGGGGCCAGGGGGTAGCTATGGCTACACCTTC. The chain uses TRBV19 and TRBJ1-2; 7 bases line up with TRBD1. Trimming removed 3 bases from V and 4 bases from J; junction bases left unmatched: 8. The CDR3 is made up of 15 amino acids. CDR1 and CDR2 from the germline V gene are LNHDA and SQIVND (reference sequence).

The chain is built from TRBV6-4 and TRBJ1-1, with TRBD1 identical over 9 bases. After removal of 8 bases from V and 4 bases from J, the junction contained 14 bases not matched to a gene. CDR3 length: 16 residues. Germline assignment: CDR1 MRHNA and CDR2 SNTAGT. CDR3 bases: TGTGCCAGCGGGGGGGACAGGGACCGGGCGGCCACTGAAGCTTTCTTT. It is translated as CASGGDRDRAATEAFF.

V and J are TRBV27 and TRBJ2-7; 9 nucleotides match TRBD1. The length of the CDR3 is 14 residues. J was trimmed by 3 bases and V by 5 bases; bases with no gene match: 5. The germline CDR1 and CDR2 sequences are MNHEY and SMNVEV (reference sequence). The CDR3 protein is CASSEQGAHYEQYF. In DNA form, the CDR3 reads TGTGCCAGCAGTGAACAGGGGGCCCACTACGAGCAGTACTTC.

The CDR3 DNA reads as TGTGCCAGCAGTTTAAAATTCTTGGGGGCTTCCTATAATTCACCCCTCCACTTT. As protein: CASSLKFLGASYNSPLHF. V and J are TRBV27 and TRBJ1-6, with D perhaps TRBD1 (6 bases). Per the germline V gene, CDR1 is MNHEY and CDR2 is SMNVEV (reference sequence). This CDR3 has 18 amino acids. V was trimmed by 2 bases and J by 1 base, leaving 15 bases between them.

The rearrangement joins TRBV28 to TRBJ2-5; D possibly corresponds to TRBD2 (5 bases). Germline CDR1 and CDR2: MDHEN and SYDVKM. V shed 4 bases and J shed 1 base, with 10 bases lying between them. The CDR3 consists of 14 residues. CDR3 bases: TGTGCCAGCAGTTCTAGGACTTTCCAAGAGACCCAGTACTTC. Translated: CASSSRTFQETQYF.

This clone was found a few times. The CDR3 is CASSLEWGADTQYF. The CDR3 DNA reads TGCGCCAGCAGCTTGGAGTGGGGGGCAGATACGCAGTATTTT. V gene TRBV5-1 combines with J gene TRBJ2-3, with D perhaps TRBD2 (6 bases). Between the trimmed V and J ends, which lost 0 bases and 4 bases, there was a span of 9 bases. The CDR3 totals 14 residues. Germline CDR1 SGHRS, CDR2 YFSETQ. The complete variable domain, with remaining parts taken from reference TRBV5-1 and TRBJ2-3, reads KAGVTQTPRYLIKTRGQQVTLSCSPISGHRSVSWYQQTPGQGLQFLFEYFSETQRNKGNFPGRFSGRQFSNSRSEMNVSTLELGDSALYLCASSLEWGADTQYFGPGTRLTVL.

The chain links TRBV10-3 to TRBJ2-5, with D tentatively TRBD1 (6 bases). V was cut by 2 bases and J by 5 bases, with 12 bases left in between. The CDR3 length is 14 residues. Per the germline V gene, CDR1 is ENHRY and CDR2 is SYGVKD. The CDR3 reads CAISEGPRGETQYF. CDR3 nucleotide sequence: TGTGCCATCAGTGAGGGTCCCAGGGGTGAGACCCAGTACTTC.

The rearrangement uses TRBV4-3 and TRBJ2-3; 8 bases are shared with TRBD1. The CDR3 is made up of 15 amino acids. Trimming removed 4 bases from V and 3 bases from J; junction bases left unmatched: 6. The germline CDR1 and CDR2 sequences are LGHNA and YSLEER. DNA for the CDR3: TGCGCCAGCAGCCTACAGGGGGACGGTACAGATACGCAGTATTTT. This translates into CASSLQGDGTDTQYF.

This clone occurred once. The rearrangement uses TRBV5-4 and TRBJ2-7; D gene ambiguous. Germline values: CDR1 SGHNT, CDR2 YYREEE (reference sequence). This CDR3 has 14 amino acids. The ends were cut back, 0 bases at V and 2 bases at J, with 9 bases in the middle. The CDR3 coding sequence is TGTGCCAGCAGCTTGGGGAGACCAGCCTACGAGCAGTACTTC. Translating it yields CASSLGRPAYEQYF.

V is TRBV7-2 and J is TRBJ2-3, with 15 positions matching TRBD2. Germline V gene data show CDR1 as SGHTA and CDR2 as FQGNSA. Trimming cost V 5 bases and J 0 bases; bases outside gene matches: 6. The CDR3 runs 18 residues. Here the CDR3 DNA reads TGTGCCAGCAGCACAGGGACTAGCGGGGGGCCTAGCACAGATACGCAGTATTTT. It specifies CASSTGTSGGPSTDTQYF.

This sequence joins TRBV6-6 and TRBJ2-2; no firm D call. Trimming shortened V by 5 bases and J by 9 bases, and 10 bases separated the two germline ends. The germline CDR1 and CDR2 sequences are MNHNY and SVGAGI (reference sequence). There are 12 residues in the CDR3. The CDR3: CASSPGVWELFF. The DNA of the CDR3 is TGTGCCAGCAGTCCGGGTGTGTGGGAGCTGTTTTTT.

J is TRBJ2-5 and V is TRBV25-1; D uncertain. Trimming cost V 8 bases and J 5 bases, with 12 bases left between them. The germline V gene has CDR1 MGHDK and CDR2 SYGVNS. This CDR3 spans 12 amino acids. The DNA for the CDR3 is TGTGCCAGCTTCGGATTCGGGGAGACCCAGTACTTC. As protein: CASFGFGETQYF.

CDR3 residues: CASSLIPQYEQYF. CDR3 bases: TGTGCCAGCAGCTTAATCCCGCAGTACGAGCAGTACTTC. The J gene is TRBJ2-7, the V gene TRBV7-2; D not certain. The CDR3 has 13 amino acids. With 2 bases removed from V and 4 bases from J, the gap between germline ends came to 9 bases. Germline V gives CDR1 SGHTA, CDR2 FQGNSA.